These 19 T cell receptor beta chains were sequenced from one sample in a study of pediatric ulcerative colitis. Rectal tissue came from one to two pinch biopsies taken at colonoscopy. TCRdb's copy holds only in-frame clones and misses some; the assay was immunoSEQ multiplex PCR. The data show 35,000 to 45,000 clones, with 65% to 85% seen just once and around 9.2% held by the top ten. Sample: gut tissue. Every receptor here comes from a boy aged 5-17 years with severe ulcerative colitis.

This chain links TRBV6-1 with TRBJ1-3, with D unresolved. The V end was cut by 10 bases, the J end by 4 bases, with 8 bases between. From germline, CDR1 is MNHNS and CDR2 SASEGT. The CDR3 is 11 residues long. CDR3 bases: TGTGCCACGAAGGGCGGAAACACCATATATTTT. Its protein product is CATKGGNTIYF.

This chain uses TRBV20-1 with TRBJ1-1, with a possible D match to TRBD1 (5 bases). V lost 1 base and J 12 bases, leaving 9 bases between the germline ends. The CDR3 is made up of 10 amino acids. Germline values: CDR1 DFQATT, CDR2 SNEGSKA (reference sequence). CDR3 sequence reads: CSARGGSTFF. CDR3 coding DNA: TGCAGTGCTAGAGGGGGGTCGACTTTCTTT.

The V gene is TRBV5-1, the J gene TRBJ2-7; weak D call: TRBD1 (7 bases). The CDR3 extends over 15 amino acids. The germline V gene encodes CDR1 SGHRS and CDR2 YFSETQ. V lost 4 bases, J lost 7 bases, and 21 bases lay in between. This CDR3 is CASSLAGGRLEEQYF. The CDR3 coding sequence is TGCGCCAGCAGCCTGGCAGGGGGGCGCCTGGAAGAGCAGTACTTC.

The CDR3 sequence: CASSGGTGEAFF. CDR3 coding DNA: TGTGCCAGCAGTGGGGGGACAGGTGAAGCTTTCTTT. This chain uses TRBV6-1 with TRBJ1-1; 8 bases are a match to TRBD1. V trimming: 4 bases; J trimming: 7 bases; junction bases outside the gene matches: 2. The CDR3 is made up of 12 amino acids. Germline lookup yields CDR1 MNHNS and CDR2 SASEGT.

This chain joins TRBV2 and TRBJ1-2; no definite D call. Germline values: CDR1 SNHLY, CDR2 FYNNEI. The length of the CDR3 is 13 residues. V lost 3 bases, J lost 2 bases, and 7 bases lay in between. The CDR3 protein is CASSEAGNYGYTF. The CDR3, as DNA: TGTGCCAGCAGTGAGGCCGGAAACTATGGCTACACCTTC.

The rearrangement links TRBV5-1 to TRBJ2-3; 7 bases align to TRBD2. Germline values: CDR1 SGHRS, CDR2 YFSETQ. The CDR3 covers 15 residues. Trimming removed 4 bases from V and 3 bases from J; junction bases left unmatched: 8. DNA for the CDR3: TGCGCCAGCAGCGGTCCTAGCGGTACAACAGATACGCAGTATTTT. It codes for CASSGPSGTTDTQYF. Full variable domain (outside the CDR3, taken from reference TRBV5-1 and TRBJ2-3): KAGVTQTPRYLIKTRGQQVTLSCSPISGHRSVSWYQQTPGQGLQFLFEYFSETQRNKGNFPGRFSGRQFSNSRSEMNVSTLELGDSALYLCASSGPSGTTDTQYFGPGTRLTVL.

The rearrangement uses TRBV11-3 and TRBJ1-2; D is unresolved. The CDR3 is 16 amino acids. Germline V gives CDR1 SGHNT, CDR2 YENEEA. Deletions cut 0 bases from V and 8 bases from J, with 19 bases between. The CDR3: CASSLDPDLGFGGYTF. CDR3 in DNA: TGTGCCAGCAGCTTAGATCCCGACCTGGGATTTGGAGGCTACACCTTC.

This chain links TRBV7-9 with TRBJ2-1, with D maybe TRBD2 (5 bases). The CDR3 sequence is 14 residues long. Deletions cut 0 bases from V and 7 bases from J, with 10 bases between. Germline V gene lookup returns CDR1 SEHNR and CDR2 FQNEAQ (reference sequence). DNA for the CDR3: TGTGCCAGCAGCTTAGCACTAGTCGGGAATGAGCAGTTCTTC. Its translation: CASSLALVGNEQFF.

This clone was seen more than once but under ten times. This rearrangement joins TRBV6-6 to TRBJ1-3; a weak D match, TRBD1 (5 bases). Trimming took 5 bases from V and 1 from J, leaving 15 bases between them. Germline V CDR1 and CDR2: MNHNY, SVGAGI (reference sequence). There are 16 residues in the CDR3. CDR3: CASSLSRQPSGNTIYF. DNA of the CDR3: TGTGCCAGCAGTCTATCTCGACAGCCATCTGGAAACACCATATATTTT.

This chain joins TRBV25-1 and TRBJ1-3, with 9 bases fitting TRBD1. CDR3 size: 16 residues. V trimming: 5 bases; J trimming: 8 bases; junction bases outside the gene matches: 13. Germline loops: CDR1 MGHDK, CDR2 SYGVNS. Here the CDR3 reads CASSRPPGTGKDTIYF. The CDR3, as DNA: TGTGCCAGCAGTCGTCCTCCCGGGACAGGGAAGGACACCATATATTTT.

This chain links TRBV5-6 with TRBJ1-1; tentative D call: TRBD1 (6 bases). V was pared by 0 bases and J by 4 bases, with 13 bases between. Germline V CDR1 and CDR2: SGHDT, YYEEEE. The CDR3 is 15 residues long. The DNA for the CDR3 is TGTGCCAGCAGCTTGGATACAGGGAAGGGCACTGAAGCTTTCTTT. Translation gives CASSLDTGKGTEAFF.

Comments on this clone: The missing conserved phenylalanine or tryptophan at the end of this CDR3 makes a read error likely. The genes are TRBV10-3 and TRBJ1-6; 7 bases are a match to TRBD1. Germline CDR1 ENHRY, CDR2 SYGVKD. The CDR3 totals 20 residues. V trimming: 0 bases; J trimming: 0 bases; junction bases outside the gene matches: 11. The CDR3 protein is CAISESKQGIIPSYNSPLHL. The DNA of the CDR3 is TGTGCCATCAGTGAGTCGAAACAGGGGATAATTCCCTCCTATAATTCACCCCTCCACCTT.

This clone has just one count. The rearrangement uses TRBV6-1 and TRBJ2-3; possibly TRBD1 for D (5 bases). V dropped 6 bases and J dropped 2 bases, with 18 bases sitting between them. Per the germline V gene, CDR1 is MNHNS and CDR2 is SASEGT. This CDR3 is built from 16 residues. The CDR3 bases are TGTGCCAGCAGCGAAACAGGAGCCCGCTACACAGATACGCAGTATTTT. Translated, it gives CASSETGARYTDTQYF.

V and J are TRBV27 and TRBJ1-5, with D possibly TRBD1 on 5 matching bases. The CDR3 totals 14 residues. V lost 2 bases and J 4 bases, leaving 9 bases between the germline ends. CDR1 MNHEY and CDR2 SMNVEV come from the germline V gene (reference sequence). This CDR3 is CASSLRGLNQPQHF. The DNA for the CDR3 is TGTGCCAGCAGTTTAAGGGGACTGAATCAGCCCCAGCATTTT.

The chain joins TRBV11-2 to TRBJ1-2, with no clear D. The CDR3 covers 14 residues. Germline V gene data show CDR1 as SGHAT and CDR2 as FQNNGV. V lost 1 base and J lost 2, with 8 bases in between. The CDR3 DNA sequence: TGTGCCAGCAGCTTAGGTTCAGAGAACTATGGCTACACCTTC. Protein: CASSLGSENYGYTF.

The CDR3 region is CASSLADRDGYTF. The CDR3, as DNA: TGTGCCAGCAGCTTAGCGGACCGGGATGGCTACACCTTC. This rearrangement joins TRBV7-6 to TRBJ1-2; no reliable D call. Germline CDR1 and CDR2: SGHVS and FNYEAQ. Trimming took off 0 bases at V and 6 bases at J, with 8 bases between the two ends. The CDR3 is made up of 13 amino acids.

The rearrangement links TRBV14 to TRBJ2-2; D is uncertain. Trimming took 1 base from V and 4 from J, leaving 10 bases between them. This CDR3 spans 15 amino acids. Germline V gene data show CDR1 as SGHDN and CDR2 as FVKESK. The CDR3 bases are TGTGCCAGCAGCCAAGGCCCGCAAATCACCGGGGAGCTGTTTTTT. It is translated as CASSQGPQITGELFF.

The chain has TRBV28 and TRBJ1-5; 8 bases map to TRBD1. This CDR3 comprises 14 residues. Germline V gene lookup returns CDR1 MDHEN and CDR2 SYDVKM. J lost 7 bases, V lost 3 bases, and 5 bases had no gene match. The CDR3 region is CASSFPAGGQPQHF. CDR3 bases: TGTGCCAGCAGTTTTCCGGCAGGGGGCCAGCCCCAGCATTTT.

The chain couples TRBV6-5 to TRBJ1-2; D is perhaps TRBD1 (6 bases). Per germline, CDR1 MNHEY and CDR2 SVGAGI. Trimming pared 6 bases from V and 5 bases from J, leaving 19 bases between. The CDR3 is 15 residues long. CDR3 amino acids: CASSQTGTPRYGYTF. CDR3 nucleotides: TGTGCCAGCAGCCAAACCGGGACACCTCGTTATGGCTACACCTTC.